The 32 T cell receptor beta chains below were found in one sample sequenced in a study of beta chain features in type 1 diabetes listed by TCRdb under 2018. Libraries were made using the immunoSEQ multiplex PCR assay. The entire isolated RNA was reverse transcribed using the High Capacity cDNA Reverse Transcription Kit, and thus expressed TCRB transcripts were sequenced. The immuneACCESS repertoire file appears here via TCRdb, limited to in-frame rearrangements. These files lack a portion of the clones; in checked studies, under half of the deficit traces to unresolved V genes, and the cause of the others is not known. This sample has some 360,000 clones in its table, and over 9% of those were observed once. Together, the top ten hold approximately 0.55% of the sample. Their antigens remain unidentified. Overall study outcomes, separate from this receptor: A moderate but significant shortening of TCRB CDR3 length was observed in type 1 diabetes patients in all four CD4+ subsets.

The material sequenced was central memory CD4+ T cells from blood. These receptors were collected from a man aged 30-40 years with type 1 diabetes.

This chain uses TRBV10-1 with TRBJ2-3; D is unclear. In germline, CDR1 is WNHNN, CDR2 SYGVQD (reference sequence). Trimming removed 7 bases at V and 1 base at J, with 9 bases between. The CDR3 totals 13 residues. The CDR3 loop is CASTGVGTDTQYF. CDR3 coding DNA: TGCGCCAGCACGGGTGTGGGCACAGATACGCAGTATTTT.

The gene calls are TRBV28 and TRBJ2-3; 7 bases agree with TRBD1. CDR3 length: 14 residues. Germline V gene lookup returns CDR1 MDHEN and CDR2 SYDVKM. Germline trimming cut 6 bases from V and 2 bases from J; bases unmatched to any gene: 5. The CDR3 sequence: CASSPGGDTDTQYF. The DNA of the CDR3 is TGTGCCAGCAGCCCAGGGGGAGACACAGATACGCAGTATTTT.

This clone was recorded a few times. The CDR3 DNA follows: TGCGCCAGCAGGGATCCCGGGACAGGGTTCTCTGGGGCCAACGTCCTGACTTTC. Translation gives CASRDPGTGFSGANVLTF. The chain recombines TRBV4-1 with TRBJ2-6, with 9 bases fitting TRBD1. Germline CDR1 is MGHRA and CDR2 is YSYEKL. The V gene end was trimmed by 6 bases and the J gene end by 0 bases; junction bases not matched to a gene: 9. This CDR3 comprises 18 residues.

This chain's CDR3 is CASSPGVPNTDTQYF. The CDR3, as DNA: TGTGCCAGCAGCCCTGGAGTGCCGAACACAGATACGCAGTATTTT. The gene calls are TRBV27 and TRBJ2-3; D is unclear. In germline, CDR1 is MNHEY, CDR2 SMNVEV (reference sequence). Trimming stripped 6 bases from V and 2 bases from J, with 15 bases between. The CDR3 length is 15 residues.

This clone was seen only a few times. This chain connects TRBV28 to TRBJ1-3; D not certain. The CDR3 has 14 amino acids. Germline V gene sequence: CDR1 MDHEN, CDR2 SYDVKM. The V end lost 8 bases, the J end lost 0 bases, and 11 bases lay between the germline ends. CDR3 in DNA: TGTGCCAGCCTGACCCCGAGCTCTGGAAACACCATATATTTT. Its translation: CASLTPSSGNTIYF.

This clone was recorded many times. V gene TRBV5-1 combines with J gene TRBJ2-2; 8 nucleotides match TRBD2. V shed 6 bases, J shed 1 base, and the junction held 2 bases outside the gene matches. The CDR3 length is 14 residues. CDR1 and CDR2 from the germline V gene are SGHRS and YFSETQ. CDR3 loop: CASKLAGNTGELFF. CDR3 nucleotides: TGCGCCAGCAAGCTAGCGGGGAACACCGGGGAGCTGTTTTTT.

At least ten counts were recorded for this clone. The chain recombines TRBV6-6 with TRBJ2-7; possible D gene TRBD1, 6 bases. The CDR3 sequence is 14 residues long. Germline-derived CDR1 and CDR2 are MNHNY and SVGAGI (reference sequence). Trimming took 5 bases from V and 1 from J, leaving 12 bases between them. The CDR3, as DNA: TGTGCCAGCAGTACGGACAGACAGTCCTACGAGCAGTACTTC. Translating it yields CASSTDRQSYEQYF.

This chain connects TRBV5-1 to TRBJ1-2; no reliable D call. Germline CDR1 SGHRS, CDR2 YFSETQ. The CDR3 contains 12 residues. The ends were cut back, 0 bases at V and 7 bases at J, with 7 bases in the middle. CDR3 nucleotide sequence: TGCGCCAGCAGCTTGGAAGCCGGTGGCTACACCTTC. This sequence encodes CASSLEAGGYTF.

This chain uses TRBV6-5 with TRBJ1-5; TRBD1 agrees at 7 bases. There are 13 residues in the CDR3. V trimming: 6 bases; J trimming: 7 bases; junction bases outside the gene matches: 6. Germline V gives CDR1 MNHEY, CDR2 SVGAGI. The CDR3 sequence: CASSRGQVQPQHF. Written as DNA, the CDR3 is TGTGCCAGCAGCCGTGGACAGGTGCAGCCCCAGCATTTT.

The sample holds a few counts of this clone. The chain carries TRBV29-1 and TRBJ2-2; 8 nucleotides agree with TRBD1. Trimming cost V 7 bases and J 8 bases; bases outside gene matches: 12. The CDR3 is 14 residues long. The germline gives CDR1 SQVTM, CDR2 ANQGSEA. CDR3 amino acids: CSAGRQGKSGELFF. In DNA form, the CDR3 reads TGCAGCGCTGGCAGACAGGGGAAATCTGGGGAGCTGTTTTTT.

This clone was found a few times. J is TRBJ2-7 and V is TRBV18; 10 positions match TRBD2. Germline CDR1 reads KGHSH; CDR2 reads LQKENI. CDR3 length: 17 amino acids. Germline trimming cut 3 bases from V and 6 bases from J; bases unmatched to any gene: 14. The CDR3 loop reads CASSPAHTGTSVGEQYF. CDR3 sequence (DNA): TGTGCCAGCTCACCTGCCCACACCGGGACTAGCGTAGGCGAGCAGTACTTC.

This clone came up many times. The chain is built from TRBV12-5 and TRBJ1-1; no definite D call. The CDR3 loop spans 11 amino acids. The germline CDR1 and CDR2 sequences are LGHNT and FRNRAP. The V end was cut by 2 bases, the J end by 11 bases, with 9 bases between. The DNA for the CDR3 is TGTGCTAGTGGTTTGAAAAGTGCGGCTTTCTTT. Amino acids: CASGLKSAAFF.

The chain carries TRBV19 and TRBJ1-5; 8 bases match TRBD1. Trimming removed 6 bases from V and 7 bases from J; junction bases left unmatched: 11. The CDR3 is 15 amino acids. Germline CDR1 and CDR2: LNHDA and SQIVND (reference sequence). CDR3 loop: CASSASPGGRQPQHF. DNA for the CDR3: TGTGCCAGTAGCGCATCTCCAGGGGGCAGGCAGCCCCAGCATTTT.

This clone was seen more than once but under ten times. The rearrangement uses TRBV5-8 and TRBJ2-7; 7 bases line up with TRBD2. This CDR3 has 15 amino acids. The germline V gene has CDR1 SGHTS and CDR2 YDEGEE. V lost 4 bases and J lost 5; bases outside the gene matches: 12. DNA of the CDR3: TGTGCCAGCAGCCATCAGCGGGGAGGGGCCAACGAGCAGTACTTC. Its translation: CASSHQRGGANEQYF.

V is TRBV5-6 and J is TRBJ2-2; D unclear. Germline V gene data show CDR1 as SGHDT and CDR2 as YYEEEE. The CDR3 runs 13 residues. Trimming left V 2 bases short and J 8 bases short, with 10 bases between. The CDR3 DNA is TGTGCCAGCAGCTTTTCCCCTGAAGGGGAGCTGTTTTTT. It encodes CASSFSPEGELFF. The full variable domain, with the rest looked up from reference TRBV5-6 and TRBJ2-2, is DAGVTQSPTHLIKTRGQQVTLRCSPKSGHDTVSWYQQALGQGPQFIFQYYEEEERQRGNFPDRFSGHQFPNYSSELNVNALLLGDSALYLCASSFSPEGELFFGEGSRLTVL.

This clone was observed at least ten times. This rearrangement joins TRBV27 to TRBJ2-7; D uncertain. Germline CDR1 MNHEY, CDR2 SMNVEV (reference sequence). The CDR3 runs 11 residues. V was clipped by 4 bases and J by 5 bases, with 6 bases between them. This CDR3 reads CASSSHNEQYF. The CDR3 bases are TGTGCCAGCAGTTCCCATAACGAGCAGTACTTC.

This clone came up a few times. The chain recombines TRBV5-6 with TRBJ2-5; 7 nucleotides match TRBD2. The trim removed 4 bases at V and 2 bases at J, leaving 8 bases unmatched. CDR3 size: 15 residues. Germline V gives CDR1 SGHDT, CDR2 YYEEEE. The CDR3: CASSAGVSVQETQYF. The CDR3, as DNA: TGTGCCAGCAGCGCGGGAGTTTCGGTACAAGAGACCCAGTACTTC.

This clone was seen many times. The V call is TRBV10-3, the J call TRBJ2-7, with 7 bases identical to TRBD1. The CDR3 runs to 14 residues. Germline CDR1 reads ENHRY; CDR2 reads SYGVKD. Trimming took 6 bases from V and 0 from J; bases not matched to a gene: 5. CDR3 DNA sequence: TGTGCCATCAGACCGGGACAGAGCTCCTACGAGCAGTACTTC. Its translation: CAIRPGQSSYEQYF.

This clone showed up just once. This rearrangement joins TRBV6-5 to TRBJ2-5, with D unclear. The CDR3 runs 14 residues. Germline CDR1 MNHEY, CDR2 SVGAGI. The V and J ends lost 7 bases and 5 bases respectively, with 17 bases between them. Here the CDR3 reads CASTRMSGSETQYF. The CDR3 DNA reads TGTGCCAGCACCCGCATGTCGGGTTCGGAGACCCAGTACTTC.

This clone has just a few counts. The chain links TRBV6-1 to TRBJ2-3; D not resolved. CDR3 length: 12 residues. CDR1 MNHNS and CDR2 SASEGT come from the germline V gene. Trimming removed 5 bases at V and 8 bases at J, with 11 bases between. In nucleotides, the CDR3 is TGTGCCAGCAGTCCTTCGGGCGGTACGCAGTATTTT. This encodes CASSPSGGTQYF.

V gene TRBV7-9 combines with J gene TRBJ2-7; TRBD1 might be the D (7 bases). The CDR3 has 14 amino acids. With 4 bases removed from V and 6 bases from J, the gap between germline ends came to 16 bases. CDR1 is SEHNR, CDR2 FQNEAQ, per germline (reference sequence). The CDR3 bases are TGTGCCAGCAGCTCACAGGGGCGGGGAATCGAGCAGTACTTC. Translation: CASSSQGRGIEQYF. Full variable domain (remainder filled in from reference TRBV7-9 and TRBJ2-7): DTGVSQNPRHKITKRGQNVTFRCDPISEHNRLYWYRQTLGQGPEFLTYFQNEAQLEKSRLLSDRFSAERPKGSFSTLEIQRTEQGDSAMYLCASSSQGRGIEQYFGPGTRLTVT.

The genes are TRBV6-1 and TRBJ1-2; perhaps TRBD1 as D (6 bases). Deletions cut 7 bases from V and 8 bases from J, with 14 bases between. This CDR3 spans 12 amino acids. Germline V gives CDR1 MNHNS, CDR2 SASEGT. The CDR3 DNA reads TGTGCCAGCACGAAACAGGGAGCGGGCTACACCTTC. It codes for CASTKQGAGYTF.

The sample holds one count of this clone. The chain joins TRBV7-2 to TRBJ2-7, with unresolved D. This CDR3 spans 15 amino acids. Germline values: CDR1 SGHTA, CDR2 FQGNSA. Deletions cut 2 bases from V and 3 bases from J, with 14 bases between. CDR3 protein: CASSLPGSQYYEQYF. The CDR3 coding sequence is TGTGCCAGCAGCTTACCAGGAAGTCAGTACTACGAGCAGTACTTC.

The V and J genes are TRBV2 and TRBJ2-1; D gene uncertain. The germline gives CDR1 SNHLY, CDR2 FYNNEI. This CDR3 contains 14 residues. With 2 bases removed from V and 5 bases from J, the gap between germline ends came to 10 bases. The CDR3 loop is CASSESDFNNEQFF. In DNA form, the CDR3 reads TGTGCCAGCAGTGAATCCGACTTTAACAATGAGCAGTTCTTC.

This clone was picked up many times. The V and J genes are TRBV19 and TRBJ2-7; 8 nucleotides match TRBD2. V lost 2 bases, J lost 2 bases, and 5 bases stayed unmatched. The CDR3 is made up of 15 amino acids. CDR1 is LNHDA and CDR2 is SQIVND in the germline V gene (reference sequence). Written as DNA, the CDR3 is TGTGCCAGTAGTATATCGGGACTAGTTACCTACGAGCAGTACTTC. Translated: CASSISGLVTYEQYF. Filled out from reference TRBV19 and TRBJ2-7, the complete variable domain reads DGGITQSPKYLFRKEGQNVTLSCEQNLNHDAMYWYRQDPGQGLRLIYYSQIVNDFQKGDIAEGYSVSREKKESFPLTVTSAQKNPTAFYLCASSISGLVTYEQYFGPGTRLTVT.

This clone was picked up a small number of times. This rearrangement joins TRBV28 to TRBJ1-5; D not certain. This CDR3 region has 16 residues. CDR1 and CDR2 from the germline V gene are MDHEN and SYDVKM. Trimming left V 5 bases short and J 0 bases short, with 14 bases between. CDR3 nucleotides: TGTGCCAGCAGTGTAGGCCCGGGCTATAGCAATCAGCCCCAGCATTTT. Its protein is CASSVGPGYSNQPQHF.

This clone was counted only a few times. The CDR3 protein is CASSRQNAGELFF. CDR3 nucleotide sequence: TGTGCCAGTAGTAGACAAAACGCCGGGGAGCTGTTTTTT. The V and J genes are TRBV19 and TRBJ2-2; D unresolved. V lost 4 bases and J 6 bases, leaving 9 bases between the germline ends. Looked up from germline, CDR1 is LNHDA and CDR2 is SQIVND (reference sequence). The CDR3 spans 13 residues.

In its sample, this clone was seen a few times. A junction end diverges from the germline sequence, so it may reflect a read error. The J gene is TRBJ2-3, the V gene TRBV6-1, with TRBD1 matching 8 bases. The CDR3 sequence is 14 residues long. Germline CDR1 reads MNHNS; CDR2 reads SASEGT. The CDR3 sequence: CAISGQGAPDTQYF. CDR3 bases: TGTGCCATCAGTGGACAGGGTGCCCCAGATACGCAGTATTTT.

The chain recombines TRBV4-3 with TRBJ2-1; 10 bases are shared with TRBD2. Germline V lookup: CDR1 LGHNA, CDR2 YSLEER. J was trimmed by 10 bases and V by 2 bases; bases with no gene match: 8. The CDR3 extends over 15 amino acids. The CDR3 nucleotides are TGCGCCAGCAGCCAAAGGGAGGGTAGCGGGAGGGAGCAGTTCTTC. The encoded protein is CASSQREGSGREQFF.

This clone appeared a few times. The rearrangement joins TRBV9 to TRBJ2-2; TRBD1 aligns across 10 bases. The CDR3 is 18 amino acids. Trimming removed 4 bases from V and 3 bases from J; junction bases left unmatched: 12. The germline gives CDR1 SGDLS, CDR2 YYNGEE. CDR3: CASSPELGQGRDTGELFF. As DNA, the CDR3 is TGTGCCAGCAGCCCTGAATTGGGACAGGGGAGAGACACCGGGGAGCTGTTTTTT.

This chain connects TRBV6-5 to TRBJ2-3, with D maybe TRBD1 (5 bases). Germline CDR1 reads MNHEY; CDR2 reads SVGAGI. Trimming left V 0 bases short and J 1 base short, with 5 bases between. The CDR3 runs to 14 residues. CDR3 coding DNA: TGTGCCAGCAGTTACTCACAGGGCACAGATACGCAGTATTTT. Translating gives CASSYSQGTDTQYF.

CDR3 sequence: CASSTWNTGELFF. For the CDR3, the DNA is TGTGCCAGCAGTACCTGGAACACCGGGGAGCTGTTTTTT. This sequence joins TRBV6-5 and TRBJ2-2; no reliable D call. CDR3 length: 13 amino acids. Trimming left V 5 bases short and J 1 base short, with 5 bases between. CDR1 and CDR2 (germline): MNHEY, SVGAGI.